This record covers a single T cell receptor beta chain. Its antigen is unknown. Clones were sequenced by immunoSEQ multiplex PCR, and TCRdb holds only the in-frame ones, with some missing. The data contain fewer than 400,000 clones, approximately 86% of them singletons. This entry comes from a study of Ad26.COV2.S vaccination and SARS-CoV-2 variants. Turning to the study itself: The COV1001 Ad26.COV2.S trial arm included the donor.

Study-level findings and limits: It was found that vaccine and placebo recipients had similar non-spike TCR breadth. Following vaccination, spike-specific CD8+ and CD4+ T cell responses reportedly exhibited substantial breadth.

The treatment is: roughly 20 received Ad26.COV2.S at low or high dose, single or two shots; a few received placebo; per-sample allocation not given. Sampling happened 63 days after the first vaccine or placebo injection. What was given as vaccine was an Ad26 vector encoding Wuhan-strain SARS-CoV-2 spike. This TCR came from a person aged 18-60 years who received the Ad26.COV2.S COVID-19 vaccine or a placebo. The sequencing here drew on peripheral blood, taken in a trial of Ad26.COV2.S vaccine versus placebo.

The CDR3 DNA reads TGTGCCAGCAGACCGACTAGCGGGGTCAACACCGGGGAGCTGTTTTTT. Translated: CASRPTSGVNTGELFF. The V gene is TRBV7-8, the J gene TRBJ2-2; the match to TRBD2 covers 11 bases. Trimming at V came to 6 bases and at J to 2 bases, leaving 5 bases not matched to a gene. Germline V lookup: CDR1 SGHVS, CDR2 FQNEAQ. The CDR3 is made up of 16 amino acids.